The rows below give T cell receptor beta chains drawn from one sample of a study of blood T cell repertoires in COVID-19. The protocol was immunoSEQ multiplex PCR, while the TCRdb copy is restricted to in-frame clones and leaves out a portion. Of around 300,000 clones in the sample, 70% to 90% were seen once. Specimen: peripheral blood. The receptors were gathered from a woman between 45 and 60 years old with COVID-19, enrolled during active disease. The CDR3 runs from the conserved cysteine through the conserved F or W. D genes are given only for firm matches. Clone size is not always given. Where it is, it says once, few, many or a class for expanded clones.

abundance	v_gene	j_gene	d_gene	CDR3aa	CDR3nt
NA	TRBV19	TRBJ2-7	TRBD2	CASSGTRAYEQYF	TGTGCCAGCTCCGGGACTAGGGCCTACGAGCAGTACTTC
few	TRBV4-1	TRBJ2-7	NA	CASSRVGNANEQYF	TGCGCCAGCAGTCGGGTCGGGAACGCGAACGAGCAGTACTTC
NA	TRBV7-6	TRBJ2-7	NA	CASSLEAGEQYF	TGTGCCAGCAGCCTAGAGGCCGGGGAGCAGTACTTC
NA	TRBV30	TRBJ2-7	NA	CAWSDRDEQYF	TGTGCCTGGAGTGACAGGGACGAGCAGTACTTC
NA	TRBV6-6	TRBJ2-5	NA	CASRLGGAETQYF	TGTGCCAGCAGGCTAGGGGGGGCAGAGACCCAGTACTTC
NA	TRBV5-5	TRBJ2-7	NA	CASSLVLGGNEQYF	TGTGCCAGCAGCTTAGTCCTGGGCGGGAACGAGCAGTACTTC
NA	TRBV5-4	TRBJ2-7	TRBD1	CASSPSPGGSYEQYF	TGTGCCAGCAGCCCGAGCCCAGGGGGCTCCTACGAGCAGTACTTC
NA	TRBV5-1	TRBJ2-1	NA	CASSLGGGNSYNEQFF	TGCGCCAGCAGCTTGGGCGGAGGAAACTCCTACAATGAGCAGTTCTTC
once	TRBV9	TRBJ2-1	TRBD1	CASSVETGAAGGEQFF	TGTGCCAGCAGCGTAGAGACAGGGGCTGCTGGGGGTGAGCAGTTCTTC
NA	TRBV7-6	TRBJ1-3	NA	CASSPQGAGRGNTIYF	TGTGCCAGCAGTCCCCAAGGGGCAGGAAGGGGAAACACCATATATTTT
NA	TRBV6-5	TRBJ2-1	TRBD2	CASSYPQREGQVEQFF	TGTGCCAGCAGTTACCCACAGCGGGAGGGCCAGGTTGAGCAGTTCTTC
NA	TRBV30	TRBJ2-5	TRBD1	CAWSPPGTGRETQYF	TGTGCCTGGAGTCCACCCGGGACAGGGAGAGAGACCCAGTACTTC
NA	TRBV18	TRBJ1-1	TRBD1	CASSKGQGDTEAFF	TGTGCCAGCTCTAAAGGACAGGGAGACACTGAAGCTTTCTTT
once	TRBV5-5	TRBJ2-1	NA	CASSLVAGIQLATGEQFF	TGTGCCAGCAGCTTGGTTGCTGGAATACAGTTGGCTACCGGTGAGCAGTTCTTC
once	TRBV29-1	TRBJ1-2	TRBD1	CSVAGQGNYGYTF	TGCAGCGTTGCCGGACAGGGGAACTATGGCTACACCTTC
once	TRBV19	TRBJ1-2	TRBD1	CASSWGRRTGDGYTF	TGTGCCAGTAGTTGGGGACGGAGGACAGGGGATGGCTACACCTTC
NA	TRBV4-1	TRBJ2-7	NA	CASSQDQGGWDEQYF	TGCGCCAGCAGCCAAGATCAAGGAGGGTGGGACGAGCAGTACTTC
once	TRBV4-1	TRBJ2-5	NA	CASSQLGAKETQYF	TGCGCCAGCAGCCAGCTAGGGGCCAAAGAGACCCAGTACTTC
NA	TRBV5-8	TRBJ2-5	TRBD1	CASSFRGRLSETQYF	TGTGCCAGCAGCTTCAGGGGGCGCCTTTCAGAGACCCAGTACTTC
NA	TRBV6-6	TRBJ1-2	TRBD1	CASSTTGAEGYTF	TGTGCCAGCAGTACGACAGGGGCGGAGGGCTACACCTTC
NA	TRBV5-6	TRBJ2-5	NA	CATTRDFEETQYF	TGTGCCACCACGAGGGACTTCGAAGAGACCCAGTACTTC
NA	TRBV19	TRBJ2-7	NA	CASSMWGVTYEQYF	TGTGCCAGTAGTATGTGGGGCGTTACCTACGAGCAGTACTTC
once	TRBV2	TRBJ1-5	NA	CASRFRDAGSNQPQHF	TGTGCCAGCAGGTTTAGAGACGCAGGCAGCAATCAGCCCCAGCATTTT
NA	TRBV5-5	TRBJ2-1	TRBD2	CASSLALAGVYEQFF	TGTGCCAGCAGCTTGGCACTAGCGGGAGTTTATGAGCAGTTCTTC
NA	TRBV23-1	TRBJ2-1	NA	CASSQRRGISGEQFF	TGCGCCAGCAGTCAGAGGCGAGGGATTAGTGGTGAGCAGTTCTTC
NA	TRBV21-1	TRBJ1-3	NA	CASSKRRRAGREGTIYF	TGTGCCAGCAGCAAAAGGAGGAGGGCTGGCCGTGAGGGGACCATATATTTT
NA	TRBV29-1	TRBJ1-2	NA	CSVPTGTDYTF	TGCAGCGTGCCGACAGGTACTGACTACACCTTC
NA	TRBV11-2	TRBJ2-7	NA	CASSLDRDSFFREQYF	TGTGCCAGCAGCTTAGACCGGGACTCCTTCTTCCGCGAGCAGTACTTC
once	TRBV27	TRBJ2-5	TRBD1	CASTAGQGIQETQYF	TGTGCCAGCACCGCCGGACAGGGGATCCAAGAGACCCAGTACTTC
NA	TRBV5-4	TRBJ1-2	NA	CASSPGSSLDGYTF	TGTGCCAGCAGTCCAGGTTCTTCTCTCGATGGCTACACCTTC
NA	TRBV4-1	TRBJ2-7	NA	CASSQDPPNSYEQYF	TGCGCCAGCAGCCAAGACCCTCCTAACAGCTACGAGCAGTACTTC
NA	TRBV27	TRBJ1-1	NA	CASSFHTGAGPEAFF	TGTGCCAGCAGTTTCCACACAGGTGCGGGGCCTGAAGCTTTCTTT
NA	TRBV29-1	TRBJ1-2	NA	CSVRIGQGYNYGYTF	TGCAGCGTTAGGATAGGGCAGGGATATAACTATGGCTACACCTTC
once	TRBV29-1	TRBJ2-1	NA	CSVGNYNYNEQFF	TGCAGCGTTGGAAACTACAACTACAATGAGCAGTTCTTC
NA	TRBV6-1	TRBJ1-2	TRBD1	CASSEAGTGGYNGYTF	TGTGCCAGCAGTGAAGCTGGGACAGGGGGCTACAATGGCTACACCTTC
NA	TRBV3-1/TRBV3-2	TRBJ1-5	NA	CASAALNQPQHF	TGTGCCAGCGCGGCCCTCAATCAGCCCCAGCATTTT
NA	TRBV29-1	TRBJ2-7	NA	CGRYCGSGCYYEQYF	TGCGGCCGTTATTGCGGTTCTGGATGCTATTACGAGCAGTACTTC
NA	TRBV7-7	TRBJ1-3	NA	CASSLSQNSGNTIYF	TGTGCCAGCAGCTTAAGTCAGAACTCTGGAAACACCATATATTTT
few	TRBV10-1	TRBJ2-1	NA	CASSGLRPSYNEQFF	TGCGCCAGCAGTGGATTGCGGCCCTCCTACAATGAGCAGTTCTTC
NA	TRBV2	TRBJ2-2	NA	CASTALIATGELFF	TGTGCCAGCACCGCCCTGATTGCGACCGGGGAGCTGTTTTTT
once	TRBV19	TRBJ1-3	NA	CASRDRGSGNTIYF	TGTGCCAGTAGGGACAGAGGCTCTGGAAACACCATATATTTT
NA	TRBV5-1	TRBJ2-1	NA	CASSLDGMAYNEQFF	TGCGCCAGCAGCTTGGACGGGATGGCTTACAATGAGCAGTTCTTC
NA	TRBV5-1	TRBJ2-1	TRBD2	CASSMSGNYNEQFF	TGCGCCAGCAGCATGAGCGGGAACTACAATGAGCAGTTCTTC
NA	TRBV7-2	TRBJ2-2	NA	CASSLVGGGRTGELFF	TGTGCCAGCAGCTTAGTCGGGGGTGGAAGGACCGGGGAGCTGTTTTTT
NA	TRBV19	TRBJ2-1	NA	CASSTYLTGYNEQFF	TGTGCCAGTAGTACCTATCTCACAGGGTACAATGAGCAGTTCTTC
NA	TRBV30	TRBJ1-5	TRBD1	CAWSLDRAVQPQHF	TGTGCCTGGAGCCTCGACAGGGCGGTGCAGCCCCAGCATTTT
NA	TRBV6-6	TRBJ1-1	NA	CASGRGNTEAFF	TGTGCCAGCGGCCGGGGAAACACTGAAGCTTTCTTT
NA	TRBV9	TRBJ1-1	TRBD1	CASSISMDRVNTEAFF	TGTGCCAGCAGCATCTCAATGGACAGGGTGAACACTGAAGCTTTCTTT